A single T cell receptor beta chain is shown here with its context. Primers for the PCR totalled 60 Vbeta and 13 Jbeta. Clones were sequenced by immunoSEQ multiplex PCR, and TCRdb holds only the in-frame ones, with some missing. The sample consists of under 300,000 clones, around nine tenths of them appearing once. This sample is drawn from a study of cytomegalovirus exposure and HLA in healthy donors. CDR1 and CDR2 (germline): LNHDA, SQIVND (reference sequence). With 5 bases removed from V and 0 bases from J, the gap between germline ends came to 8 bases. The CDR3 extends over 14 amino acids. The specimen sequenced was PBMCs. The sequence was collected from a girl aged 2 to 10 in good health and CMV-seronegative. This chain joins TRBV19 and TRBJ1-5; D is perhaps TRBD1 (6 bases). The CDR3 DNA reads TGTGCCAGTAGTCGGGACATTAGCAATCAGCCCCAGCATTTT. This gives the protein CASSRDISNQPQHF.